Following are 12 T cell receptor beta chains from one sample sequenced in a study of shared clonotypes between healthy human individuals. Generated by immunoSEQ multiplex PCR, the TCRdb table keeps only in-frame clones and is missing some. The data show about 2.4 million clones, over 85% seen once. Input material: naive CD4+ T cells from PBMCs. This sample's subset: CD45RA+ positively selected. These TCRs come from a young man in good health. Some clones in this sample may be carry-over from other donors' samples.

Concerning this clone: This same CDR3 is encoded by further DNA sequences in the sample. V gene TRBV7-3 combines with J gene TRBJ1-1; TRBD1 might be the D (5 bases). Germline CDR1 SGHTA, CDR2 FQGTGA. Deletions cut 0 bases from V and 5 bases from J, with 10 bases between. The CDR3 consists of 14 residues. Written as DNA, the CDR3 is TGTGCCAGCAGCTTAACGGGTCAGGGAACTGAAGCTTTCTTT. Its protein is CASSLTGQGTEAFF.

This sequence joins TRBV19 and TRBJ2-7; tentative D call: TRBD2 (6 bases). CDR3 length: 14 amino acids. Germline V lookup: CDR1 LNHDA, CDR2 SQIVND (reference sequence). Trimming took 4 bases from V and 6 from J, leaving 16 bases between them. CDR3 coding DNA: TGTGCCAGTAGTACCCTCGCGACTAGGGCCGAGCAGTACTTC. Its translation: CASSTLATRAEQYF.

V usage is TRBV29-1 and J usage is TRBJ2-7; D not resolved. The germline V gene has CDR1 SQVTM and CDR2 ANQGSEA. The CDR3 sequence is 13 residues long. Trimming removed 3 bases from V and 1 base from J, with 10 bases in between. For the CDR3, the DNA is TGCAGCGTTGAGACACGGATGTCCTACGAGCAGTACTTC. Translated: CSVETRMSYEQYF.

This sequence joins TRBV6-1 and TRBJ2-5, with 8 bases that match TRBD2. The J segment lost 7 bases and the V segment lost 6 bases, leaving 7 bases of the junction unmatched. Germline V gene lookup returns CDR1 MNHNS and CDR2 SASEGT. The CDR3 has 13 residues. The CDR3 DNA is TGTGCCAGCAGGGGCGGGGGGTCCGGGACCCAGTACTTC. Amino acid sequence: CASRGGGSGTQYF.

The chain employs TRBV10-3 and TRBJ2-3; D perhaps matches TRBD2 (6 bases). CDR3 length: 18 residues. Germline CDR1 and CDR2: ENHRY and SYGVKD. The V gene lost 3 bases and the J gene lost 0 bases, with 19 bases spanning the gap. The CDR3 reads CAISDPTGLSPSTDTQYF. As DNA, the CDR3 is TGTGCCATCAGTGACCCAACGGGACTTTCCCCTAGCACAGATACGCAGTATTTT.

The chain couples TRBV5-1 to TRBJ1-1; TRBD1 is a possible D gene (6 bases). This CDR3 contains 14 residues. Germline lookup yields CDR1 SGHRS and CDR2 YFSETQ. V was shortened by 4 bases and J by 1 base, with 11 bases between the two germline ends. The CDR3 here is CASSRAGENTEAFF. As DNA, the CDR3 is TGCGCCAGCAGCCGGGCAGGGGAGAACACTGAAGCTTTCTTT.

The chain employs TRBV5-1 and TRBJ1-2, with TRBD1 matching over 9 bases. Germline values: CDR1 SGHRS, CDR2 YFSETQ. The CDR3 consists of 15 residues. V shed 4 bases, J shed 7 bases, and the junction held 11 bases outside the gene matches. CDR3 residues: CASSPLGTGPSGYTF. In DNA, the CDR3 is TGCGCCAGCAGCCCTCTGGGGACAGGGCCGAGTGGCTACACCTTC.

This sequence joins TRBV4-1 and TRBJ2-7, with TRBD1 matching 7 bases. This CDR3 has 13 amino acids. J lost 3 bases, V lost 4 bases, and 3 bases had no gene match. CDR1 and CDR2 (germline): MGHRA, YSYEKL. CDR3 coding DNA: TGCGCCAGCAGCCGCGGACAGGACTACGAGCAGTACTTC. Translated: CASSRGQDYEQYF.

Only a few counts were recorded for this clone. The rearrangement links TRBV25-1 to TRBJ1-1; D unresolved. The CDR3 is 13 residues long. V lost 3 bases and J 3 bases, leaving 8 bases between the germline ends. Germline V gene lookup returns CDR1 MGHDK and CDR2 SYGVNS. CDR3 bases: TGTGCCAGCAGTGAGGCTCGACACACTGAAGCTTTCTTT. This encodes CASSEARHTEAFF.

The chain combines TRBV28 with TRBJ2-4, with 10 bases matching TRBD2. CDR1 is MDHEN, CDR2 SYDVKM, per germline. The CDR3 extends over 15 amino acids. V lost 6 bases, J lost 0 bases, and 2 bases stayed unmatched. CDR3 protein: CASRTSGKAKNIQYF. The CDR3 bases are TGTGCCAGCAGAACTAGCGGGAAAGCCAAAAACATTCAGTACTTC.

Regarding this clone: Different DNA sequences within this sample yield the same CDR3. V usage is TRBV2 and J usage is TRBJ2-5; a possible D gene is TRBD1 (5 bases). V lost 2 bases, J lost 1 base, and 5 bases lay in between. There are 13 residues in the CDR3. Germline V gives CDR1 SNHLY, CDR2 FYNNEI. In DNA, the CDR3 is TGTGCCAGCAGTGAACAGGGCCAAGAGACCCAGTACTTC. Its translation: CASSEQGQETQYF. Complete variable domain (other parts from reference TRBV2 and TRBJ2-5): EPEVTQTPSHQVTQMGQEVILRCVPISNHLYFYWYRQILGQKVEFLVSFYNNEISEKSEIFDDQFSVERPDGSNFTLKIRSTKLEDSAMYFCASSEQGQETQYFGPGTRLLVL.

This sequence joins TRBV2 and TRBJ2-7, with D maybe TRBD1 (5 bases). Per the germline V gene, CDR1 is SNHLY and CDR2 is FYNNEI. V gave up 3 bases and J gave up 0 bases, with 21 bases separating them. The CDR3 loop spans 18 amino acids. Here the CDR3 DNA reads TGTGCCAGCAGTGAGGCTCTGGGGTCAGGGTCCTTCTCCTACGAGCAGTACTTC. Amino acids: CASSEALGSGSFSYEQYF.